This is a list of T cell receptor beta chains from one sample in a study of T cell responses to AZD1222 COVID-19 vaccine. Produced via immunoSEQ multiplex PCR; TCRdb's table is partial and in-frame only. The sample records some 130,000 clones, 90% being singletons. The material sequenced was peripheral blood, taken on day 0 of AZD1222 vaccination. These receptors all stem from an adult in good health. Both conserved end residues are part of each CDR3. The D gene is left open where the match is weak. Expanded clones are given a class, and other clones once, few, many or no size at all.

CASSPLPGQGKSTDTQYF	TGTGCCAGCTCACCTCTTCCGGGACAGGGGAAGAGCACAGATACGCAGTATTTT	TRBJ2-3	once	TRBV18	TRBD1
CASSLGMTQTGELFF	TGTGCCAGCAGTTTGGGCATGACTCAGACCGGGGAGCTGTTTTTT	TRBJ2-2	-	TRBV27	-
CASSQEFGTGANEQYF	TGCGCCAGCAGCCAAGAATTTGGGACAGGGGCCAACGAGCAGTACTTC	TRBJ2-7	few	TRBV4-3	TRBD1
CASSSRTAKNTEAFF	TGTGCCAGCAGCTCTCGGACAGCTAAGAACACTGAAGCTTTCTTT	TRBJ1-1	-	TRBV7-6	-
CAWSSGGNTGELFF	TGTGCCTGGAGTTCCGGGGGGAACACCGGGGAGCTGTTTTTT	TRBJ2-2	-	TRBV30	-
CASRDLGNTIYF	TGTGCCAGCAGGGACTTAGGAAACACCATATATTTT	TRBJ1-3	-	TRBV6-5	-
CASSRTRDLDMIQETQYF	TGTGCCAGCTCCCGGACACGCGACCTAGACATGATCCAAGAGACCCAGTACTTC	TRBJ2-5	-	TRBV18	-
CASSLVSSGNTIYF	TGTGCCAGCAGCTTGGTCAGCTCTGGAAACACCATATATTTT	TRBJ1-3	once	TRBV5-6	-
CASSPRTSGAYEQYF	TGCGCCAGCAGCCCGCGGACTAGCGGGGCTTACGAGCAGTACTTC	TRBJ2-7	-	TRBV5-1	TRBD2
CASSPGQGINYGYTF	TGTGCCAGCAGCCCGGGACAGGGGATAAACTATGGCTACACCTTC	TRBJ1-2	-	TRBV27	TRBD1
CASRNGYEQYF	TGTGCCAGCAGAAACGGCTACGAGCAGTACTTC	TRBJ2-7	-	TRBV6-5	-
CACAGASPGELFF	TGTGCCTGCGCGGGGGCTTCTCCCGGGGAGCTGTTTTTT	TRBJ2-2	-	TRBV30	-
CASGAANTGELFF	TGTGCCAGCGGGGCTGCGAACACCGGGGAGCTGTTTTTT	TRBJ2-2	-	TRBV5-4	-
CASRDTGATGELFF	TGTGCCAGCAGGGACACAGGGGCCACCGGGGAGCTGTTTTTT	TRBJ2-2	-	TRBV9	TRBD1
CASTDSYEQYF	TGTGCCAGCACCGACTCCTACGAGCAGTACTTC	TRBJ2-7	-	TRBV27	-
CASSSTGDKYTGELFF	TGTGCCAGCAGTTCTACGGGGGATAAATACACCGGGGAGCTGTTTTTT	TRBJ2-2	-	TRBV13	-
CARSGSGLAGDYSYNEQFF	TGTGCCAGAAGCGGTTCGGGACTAGCGGGGGACTACTCCTACAATGAGCAGTTCTTC	TRBJ2-1	-	TRBV5-3	TRBD2
CASKGSNTGELFF	TGTGCCAGCAAGGGATCGAACACCGGGGAGCTGTTTTTT	TRBJ2-2	-	TRBV28	-
CASSFGVAGNQPQHF	TGTGCCAGCAGCTTTGGAGTGGCCGGCAATCAGCCCCAGCATTTT	TRBJ1-5	few	TRBV5-4	-
CATSEGTTEAFF	TGTGCCACCTCGGAGGGGACCACTGAAGCTTTCTTT	TRBJ1-1	-	TRBV24-1	-
CASGTSGGDTQYF	TGTGCCAGCGGGACTAGCGGGGGGGATACGCAGTATTTT	TRBJ2-3	-	TRBV2	TRBD2
CATSDPGLGLDGYTF	TGTGCCACCAGTGACCCGGGGCTGGGTTTAGATGGCTACACCTTC	TRBJ1-2	-	TRBV24-1	-
CASSQVRPQGLEAFF	TGTGCCAGCAGCCAAGTTCGGCCGCAGGGACTTGAAGCTTTCTTT	TRBJ1-1	-	TRBV4-2	-
CSGRQGKHEQYF	TGCAGCGGACGACAGGGGAAACACGAGCAGTACTTC	TRBJ2-7	-	TRBV29-1	TRBD1
CASGEDRVGTEAFF	TGTGCCAGCGGGGAGGACAGGGTAGGAACTGAAGCTTTCTTT	TRBJ1-1	-	TRBV2	TRBD1
CAWRGSGSSGNTIYF	TGTGCCTGGAGGGGATCAGGGAGCTCTGGAAACACCATATATTTT	TRBJ1-3	-	TRBV30	-
CASSQLLQYHTGELFF	TGTGCCAGCAGCCAACTATTACAGTATCACACCGGGGAGCTGTTTTTT	TRBJ2-2	-	TRBV4-2	-
CAISATGGESGNTIYF	TGTGCCATCAGTGCGACAGGGGGCGAGTCTGGAAACACCATATATTTT	TRBJ1-3	-	TRBV10-3	TRBD1
CASSFHAEPQHF	TGTGCCAGCAGTTTCCATGCGGAGCCCCAGCATTTT	TRBJ1-5	once	TRBV12-3/TRBV12-4	-
CASSRDRGMNTGELFF	TGTGCCAGCAGCCGGGACAGGGGGATGAACACCGGGGAGCTGTTTTTT	TRBJ2-2	-	TRBV6-4	TRBD1
CATSRATNEKLFF	TGTGCCACCAGTAGGGCAACTAATGAAAAACTGTTTTTT	TRBJ1-4	-	TRBV15	-
CASSGTGELNTEAFF	TGTGCCAGTAGCGGAACAGGGGAGCTGAACACTGAAGCTTTCTTT	TRBJ1-1	-	TRBV19	TRBD1
CASTPEDRTNYGYTF	TGTGCCAGCACTCCAGAGGACAGGACTAACTATGGCTACACCTTC	TRBJ1-2	-	TRBV6-5	TRBD1
CASSEIRANSPLHF	TGCGCCAGCAGTGAGATCAGGGCTAATTCACCCCTCCACTTT	TRBJ1-6	-	TRBV10-2	-
CASRQGEVEAFF	TGTGCCAGCAGGCAGGGGGAAGTGGAAGCTTTCTTT	TRBJ1-1	-	TRBV6-5	TRBD1
CASSLAERGVYNEQFF	TGTGCCAGCAGCTTAGCCGAGCGGGGGGTTTACAATGAGCAGTTCTTC	TRBJ2-1	-	TRBV7-2	TRBD2
CASSDERGRTEAFF	TGTGCCAGCAGTGATGAGAGGGGGCGTACTGAAGCTTTCTTT	TRBJ1-1	once	TRBV2	TRBD1
CASSPTHWGYTF	TGTGCCAGCAGTCCTACCCACTGGGGCTACACCTTC	TRBJ1-2	-	TRBV6-5	-
CASSSPGGGGPNPNEQFF	TGTGCCAGCAGTTCCCCCGGTGGCGGGGGACCTAACCCAAATGAGCAGTTCTTC	TRBJ2-1	-	TRBV28	TRBD2
CASSGASYEQYF	TGTGCCAGTTCAGGGGCCTCCTACGAGCAGTACTTC	TRBJ2-7	-	TRBV6-1	-
CASGRTSGGVEQFF	TGTGCCTCCGGGAGGACTAGCGGGGGGGTTGAGCAGTTCTTC	TRBJ2-1	-	TRBV7-2	TRBD2
CASSLGAAGSYEQYF	TGTGCCAGCAGCTTAGGGGCAGCGGGTTCCTACGAGCAGTACTTC	TRBJ2-7	-	TRBV7-8	-
CSVEDRATNEKLFF	TGCAGCGTTGAAGACAGGGCCACTAATGAAAAACTGTTTTTT	TRBJ1-4	once	TRBV29-1	-
CASSEVPPRGLNYEQYF	TGTGCCAGCAGTGAAGTCCCCCCCAGAGGACTTAACTACGAGCAGTACTTC	TRBJ2-7	-	TRBV6-1	-
CASSPAGPTQYF	TGTGCCAGCAGCCCGGCAGGGCCGACCCAGTACTTC	TRBJ2-5	-	TRBV5-8	-
CASSLTGHGQYF	TGTGCCAGCTCTCTTACGGGACATGGGCAGTACTTC	TRBJ2-7	once	TRBV7-9	-
CASSLDRDYHYEQYF	TGTGCCAGCAGCTTAGATCGGGACTACCATTACGAGCAGTACTTC	TRBJ2-7	-	TRBV7-9	TRBD2
CASSDRGSGELFF	TGTGCCAGCTCCGACAGGGGGTCCGGGGAGCTGTTTTTT	TRBJ2-2	-	TRBV18	TRBD1
CASSLAMGHEQYF	TGTGCCAGCAGCTTGGCCATGGGGCACGAGCAGTACTTC	TRBJ2-7	once	TRBV5-4	-
CASNPRRDSPLHF	TGTGCCAGCAACCCGAGGAGGGACTCACCCCTCCACTTT	TRBJ1-6	few	TRBV4-2	-